These 30 T cell receptor beta chains originate from one sample sequenced in a study of cytomegalovirus exposure and HLA in healthy donors. Measured with immunoSEQ multiplex PCR; TCRdb has only the in-frame clones, and not every one. The data contain about 120,000 clones, about nine tenths of them singletons. Sequencing was carried out using PBMCs. The receptors originated from a woman aged 18-29 years in good health and CMV-seronegative.

The chain joins TRBV7-3 to TRBJ2-1, with D possibly TRBD2 on 5 matching bases. V lost 0 bases and J lost 6, with 18 bases in between. CDR3 length equals 17 residues. Germline assignment: CDR1 SGHTA and CDR2 FQGTGA. CDR3 in amino acids: CASSLTSGFLAVNEQFF. In DNA, the CDR3 is TGTGCCAGCAGCTTAACGTCGGGCTTCCTAGCAGTCAATGAGCAGTTCTTC. Variable domain in full (rest from reference TRBV7-3 and TRBJ2-1): GAGVSQTPSNKVTEKGKYVELRCDPISGHTALYWYRQSLGQGPEFLIYFQGTGAADDSGLPNDRFFAVRPEGSVSTLKIQRTERGDSAVYLCASSLTSGFLAVNEQFFGPGTRLTVL.

V usage is TRBV2 and J usage is TRBJ2-5, with TRBD2 identical over 16 bases. With V trimmed by 1 base and J by 3 bases, 5 bases remained unmatched. The CDR3 loop spans 18 amino acids. CDR1 SNHLY and CDR2 FYNNEI come from the germline V gene. The CDR3 protein is CASSEGPGLAGGEETQYF. In DNA, the CDR3 is TGTGCCAGCAGTGAAGGACCGGGACTAGCGGGAGGGGAAGAGACCCAGTACTTC.

This chain uses TRBV5-6 with TRBJ2-1; TRBD2 is a possible D gene (5 bases). Germline CDR1 reads SGHDT; CDR2 reads YYEEEE. The ends were cut back, 0 bases at V and 0 bases at J, with 7 bases in the middle. The CDR3 extends over 15 amino acids. CDR3 region: CASSLASISYNEQFF. CDR3 coding DNA: TGTGCCAGCAGCTTGGCTAGCATCTCCTACAATGAGCAGTTCTTC.

In its sample, this clone was seen many times. The chain carries TRBV11-2 and TRBJ2-1; 7 bases agree with TRBD2. Germline CDR1 SGHAT, CDR2 FQNNGV. There are 16 residues in the CDR3. V lost 0 bases and J lost 9; bases outside the gene matches: 11. CDR3 nucleotides: TGTGCCAGCAGCTTAGATTATGGGCTAGCGGTAGTTGAGCAGTTCTTC. Its translation: CASSLDYGLAVVEQFF.

This rearrangement joins TRBV9 to TRBJ1-5; D is uncertain. V was pared by 3 bases and J by 5 bases, with 12 bases between. The CDR3 covers 14 residues. CDR1 is SGDLS, CDR2 YYNGEE, per germline. DNA for the CDR3: TGTGCCAGCAGCGCCTCAGGTATGGATCAGCCCCAGCATTTT. Residues: CASSASGMDQPQHF.

This rearrangement joins TRBV6-1 to TRBJ2-7; the match to TRBD1 covers 9 bases. The CDR3 is 16 residues long. V lost 2 bases and J lost 5; bases outside the gene matches: 10. Germline V gives CDR1 MNHNS, CDR2 SASEGT. CDR3: CASSEYPDRGINEQYF. As DNA, the CDR3 is TGTGCCAGCAGTGAATACCCGGACAGGGGCATAAACGAGCAGTACTTC.

The chain carries TRBV19 and TRBJ2-1; 13 positions match TRBD2. J was trimmed by 4 bases and V by 5 bases; bases with no gene match: 2. CDR1 is LNHDA, CDR2 SQIVND, per germline (reference sequence). The CDR3 extends over 15 amino acids. The CDR3 loop is CASSPTSGRYNEQFF. CDR3 in DNA: TGTGCCAGTAGTCCGACTAGCGGGAGGTACAATGAGCAGTTCTTC.

This chain links TRBV6-5 with TRBJ1-1; unclear D gene. In germline, CDR1 is MNHEY, CDR2 SVGAGI. The CDR3 has 14 residues. The V end lost 0 bases, the J end lost 0 bases, and 5 bases lay between the germline ends. The CDR3 here is CASSYSPVNTEAFF. CDR3 DNA sequence: TGTGCCAGCAGTTACTCTCCGGTGAACACTGAAGCTTTCTTT.

The chain couples TRBV21-1 to TRBJ2-7; the table's TRBD2 call for D was not verified on the DNA. TRBV21-1 is deemed a pseudogene. The CDR3 has 16 residues. Here the CDR3 reads CASTAGRRVPNYEQYF. CDR3 bases: TGTGCCAGCACCGCAGGAAGGCGGGTGCCCAACTACGAGCAGTACTTC.

This chain joins TRBV7-2 and TRBJ2-7; TRBD1 matches at 8 bases. Per germline, CDR1 SGHTA and CDR2 FQGNSA. This CDR3 contains 14 residues. J was trimmed by 6 bases and V by 4 bases; bases with no gene match: 8. CDR3: CASSSTGAFAEQYF. The CDR3 nucleotides read TGTGCCAGCAGCTCGACAGGGGCCTTTGCCGAGCAGTACTTC. The full variable domain, completed using reference TRBV7-2 and TRBJ2-7, is GAGVSQSPSNKVTEKGKDVELRCDPISGHTALYWYRQSLGQGLEFLIYFQGNSAPDKSGLPSDRFSAERTGGSVSTLTIQRTQQEDSAVYLCASSSTGAFAEQYFGPGTRLTVT.

In DNA, the CDR3 is TGTGCCAGCAGTATACCGGGACAGTGGAACACTGAAGCTTTCTTT. Amino acids: CASSIPGQWNTEAFF. The rearrangement joins TRBV6-1 to TRBJ1-1; 7 bases map to TRBD1. The junction had 7 bases not matched to a gene; V was cut back by 5 bases and J by 1 base. Germline V CDR1 and CDR2: MNHNS, SASEGT. This CDR3 is built from 15 residues.

The chain joins TRBV27 to TRBJ2-7; perhaps TRBD2 as D (5 bases). The CDR3 extends over 14 amino acids. The V end lost 3 bases, the J end lost 3 bases, and 12 bases lay between the germline ends. Germline values: CDR1 MNHEY, CDR2 SMNVEV (reference sequence). For the CDR3, the DNA is TGTGCCAGCAGTTTGGAGGCCGCCGGCTACGAGCAGTACTTC. Translated, it gives CASSLEAAGYEQYF.

The rearrangement joins TRBV5-1 to TRBJ2-7; no reliable D call. V was cut by 0 bases and J by 5 bases, with 12 bases left in between. Germline CDR1 is SGHRS and CDR2 is YFSETQ. The CDR3 is 14 residues long. CDR3 loop: CASSLEPRLNEQYF. The DNA of the CDR3 is TGCGCCAGCAGCTTGGAACCCCGGTTAAACGAGCAGTACTTC.

This clone was observed a handful of times. This chain joins TRBV28 and TRBJ1-3; D possibly corresponds to TRBD1 (5 bases). CDR1 is MDHEN and CDR2 is SYDVKM in the germline V gene. Trimming took 3 bases from V and 2 from J, leaving 11 bases between them. This CDR3 is 15 amino acids long. CDR3 nucleotides: TGTGCCAGCAGTTTTGTCGGCAGGGCTGGAAACACCATATATTTT. This gives the protein CASSFVGRAGNTIYF.

The V and J genes are TRBV16 and TRBJ2-2; D call uncertain. The germline CDR1 and CDR2 sequences are KGHSY and FQNENV. With 5 bases removed from V and 4 bases from J, the gap between germline ends came to 8 bases. This CDR3 has 13 amino acids. The CDR3 protein is CASSEAGTGELFF. The CDR3, as DNA: TGTGCCAGCAGCGAGGCCGGCACCGGGGAGCTGTTTTTT.

The chain is built from TRBV6-5 and TRBJ1-2; 7 bases are shared with TRBD1. Germline-derived CDR1 and CDR2 are MNHEY and SVGAGI. J was trimmed by 5 bases and V by 4 bases; bases with no gene match: 4. This CDR3 contains 13 residues. CDR3 bases: TGTGCCAGCAGTTTAGGACAGGTGTATGGCTACACCTTC. Residues: CASSLGQVYGYTF.

The chain has TRBV27 and TRBJ2-7; D not resolved. Germline V CDR1 and CDR2: MNHEY, SMNVEV (reference sequence). Trimming cost V 4 bases and J 4 bases, with 11 bases left between them. This CDR3 is 13 amino acids long. CDR3 in DNA: TGTGCCAGCAGTTCCCAGCCGACTTACGAGCAGTACTTC. Protein: CASSSQPTYEQYF.

The gene calls are TRBV11-2 and TRBJ2-1; 7 bases agree with TRBD2. V lost 8 bases to trimming and J lost 7 bases; unmatched junction nucleotides: 14. The CDR3 has 15 amino acids. Germline-derived CDR1 and CDR2 are SGHAT and FQNNGV. The CDR3 spells CASGSIGLAENEQFF. CDR3 bases: TGTGCCAGCGGGTCTATCGGGCTAGCGGAGAATGAGCAGTTCTTC.

This chain's CDR3 is CASSFNRAYEQYF. The DNA of the CDR3 is TGCGCCAGCAGCTTCAACCGGGCCTACGAGCAGTACTTC. The rearrangement uses TRBV5-1 and TRBJ2-7; D is uncertain. V lost 2 bases and J 2 bases, leaving 8 bases between the germline ends. There are 13 residues in the CDR3. From germline, CDR1 is SGHRS and CDR2 YFSETQ.

Written as DNA, the CDR3 is TGTGCCAGTAGTCAACCCGGGACAGCCCACTACGAGCAGTACTTC. Translated, it gives CASSQPGTAHYEQYF. The chain employs TRBV19 and TRBJ2-7; TRBD1 matches 7 bases. The CDR3 has 15 residues. Germline-derived CDR1 and CDR2 are LNHDA and SQIVND (reference sequence). V gave up 5 bases and J gave up 3 bases; unmatched junction bases: 10. The complete variable domain, with remaining parts taken from reference TRBV19 and TRBJ2-7, reads DGGITQSPKYLFRKEGQNVTLSCEQNLNHDAMYWYRQDPGQGLRLIYYSQIVNDFQKGDIAEGYSVSREKKESFPLTVTSAQKNPTAFYLCASSQPGTAHYEQYFGPGTRLTVT.

The chain joins TRBV10-2 to TRBJ2-1; D remains ambiguous. CDR1 and CDR2 from the germline V gene are WSHSY and SAAADI. V lost 0 bases to trimming and J lost 1 base, with 16 bases between them. The CDR3 has 18 amino acids. The CDR3 DNA follows: TGCGCCAGCAGTGAGTCGATACTGCCAAGCTGGTCCTACAATGAGCAGTTCTTC. This translates into CASSESILPSWSYNEQFF.

V is TRBV29-1 and J is TRBJ1-1; D is ambiguous. Between the trimmed V and J ends, which lost 7 bases and 2 bases, there was a span of 8 bases. Germline V CDR1 and CDR2: SQVTM, ANQGSEA. The CDR3 sequence is 11 residues long. The CDR3 sequence: CSAAKNTEAFF. CDR3 nucleotides: TGCAGCGCCGCGAAAAACACTGAAGCTTTCTTT.

The chain uses TRBV5-1 and TRBJ1-1; TRBD1 matches at 9 bases. After removal of 5 bases from V and 4 bases from J, the junction contained 9 bases not matched to a gene. Germline V CDR1 and CDR2: SGHRS, YFSETQ. This CDR3 region has 15 residues. The CDR3 sequence: CASSPYTGGPTEAFF. In DNA, the CDR3 is TGCGCCAGCAGTCCTTATACAGGGGGCCCCACTGAAGCTTTCTTT. The full variable domain, completed using reference TRBV5-1 and TRBJ1-1, is KAGVTQTPRYLIKTRGQQVTLSCSPISGHRSVSWYQQTPGQGLQFLFEYFSETQRNKGNFPGRFSGRQFSNSRSEMNVSTLELGDSALYLCASSPYTGGPTEAFFGQGTRLTVV.

The chain recombines TRBV7-3 with TRBJ2-2; D possibly corresponds to TRBD1 (5 bases). The CDR3 consists of 15 residues. The V gene's germline CDR1 is SGHTA and CDR2 FQGTGA. The V and J ends lost 6 bases and 2 bases respectively, with 13 bases between them. CDR3 protein: CASRNLQGNTGELFF. CDR3 in DNA: TGTGCCAGCAGGAACCTCCAGGGCAACACCGGGGAGCTGTTTTTT. The variable domain in full, with the rest retrieved from reference TRBV7-3 and TRBJ2-2, is GAGVSQTPSNKVTEKGKYVELRCDPISGHTALYWYRQSLGQGPEFLIYFQGTGAADDSGLPNDRFFAVRPEGSVSTLKIQRTERGDSAVYLCASRNLQGNTGELFFGEGSRLTVL.

This chain links TRBV29-1 with TRBJ2-7; 12 bases line up with TRBD2. The CDR3 sequence is 13 residues long. V shed 6 bases, J shed 6 bases, and the junction held 6 bases outside the gene matches. CDR1 is SQVTM and CDR2 is ANQGSEA in the germline V gene. CDR3 nucleotide sequence: TGCAGCGTGCCGACTAGCGGGAGCGGCGAGCAGTACTTC. It yields the protein CSVPTSGSGEQYF.

This chain links TRBV7-9 with TRBJ2-7; D perhaps matches TRBD2 (6 bases). In germline, CDR1 is SEHNR, CDR2 FQNEAQ (reference sequence). The V and J ends lost 5 bases and 0 bases respectively, with 14 bases between them. The CDR3 has 15 residues. The CDR3 DNA follows: TGTGCCAGCAGCGCCGACGGCGGGGTCTCCTACGAGCAGTACTTC. Translated, it gives CASSADGGVSYEQYF.

J is TRBJ2-6 and V is TRBV28; D is uncertain. CDR1 and CDR2 (germline): MDHEN, SYDVKM. The CDR3 has 15 amino acids. V was shortened by 2 bases and J by 0 bases, with 5 bases between the two germline ends. The CDR3 sequence: CASSLPPSGANVLTF. CDR3 DNA: TGTGCCAGCAGTTTACCTCCCTCTGGGGCCAACGTCCTGACTTTC.

The chain recombines TRBV27 with TRBJ2-7, with 7 bases matching TRBD2. CDR1 is MNHEY and CDR2 is SMNVEV in the germline V gene (reference sequence). With V trimmed by 2 bases and J by 1 base, 2 bases remained unmatched. CDR3 size: 14 residues. The CDR3 sequence: CASSLAGVSYEQYF. The CDR3 coding sequence is TGTGCCAGCAGTTTAGCGGGAGTATCCTACGAGCAGTACTTC.

This clone appeared many times. The rearrangement links TRBV27 to TRBJ2-6, with D possibly matching TRBD1 (5 bases). Per germline, CDR1 MNHEY and CDR2 SMNVEV (reference sequence). V lost 2 bases and J lost 1, with 12 bases in between. This CDR3 comprises 17 residues. CDR3 residues: CASSLKGHVSGANVLTF. The CDR3 nucleotides read TGTGCCAGCAGTTTAAAGGGGCACGTTTCTGGGGCCAACGTCCTGACTTTC.

CDR3 coding DNA: TGTGCCAGTCGACTAGCCTCCTACAATGAGCAGTTCTTC. This encodes CASRLASYNEQFF. V gene TRBV6-6 combines with J gene TRBJ2-1; 7 nucleotides align to TRBD2. The CDR3 is 13 amino acids. V was clipped by 9 bases and J by 0 bases; unmatched bases: 2. Germline CDR1 reads MNHNY; CDR2 reads SVGAGI (reference sequence).